The clone carrying this T cell receptor (beta chain) was seen only a few times. From the RT-PCR reads, TCRdb called clonotypes with MiXCR, one entry per CDR3 protein. The sample has over 130,000 distinct CDR3 sequences, about 40% seen once; the top ten hold 50%. Germline assignment: CDR1 SGDLS and CDR2 YYNGEE. Unmatched junction bases numbered 9, after V lost 2 bases and J lost 7 bases. The CDR3 has 17 residues. This record belongs to a study of patients and donors after allogeneic stem cell transplantation. The sequenced sample consisted of blood, either unsorted or a sorted T cell fraction (not recorded which). The chain recombines TRBV9 with TRBJ1-6; TRBD1 matches 10 bases. The clonotype comes from a human donor who was either an allogeneic HSCT recipient or a stem cell or donor lymphocyte infusion donor (not recorded which). It is not recorded whose cells these are; they may come from a transplant donor. This chain's CDR3 is CASSVADPGQGNSPLHF. The CDR3 coding sequence is TGTGCCAGCAGCGTCGCGGACCCGGGACAGGGGAATTCACCCCTCCACTTT.